This T cell receptor (beta chain) was obtained from a study of cytomegalovirus exposure and HLA in healthy donors. On the study more broadly: HLA-typed donors contributed about 85 million unique TCRs, which were held in an early data release.

PCR amplification relied on 60 Vbeta primers (plus 13 Jbeta primers). Assay: immunoSEQ multiplex PCR; the TCRdb copy retains only in-frame clones and omits some. The table includes 90,000 to 95,000 clones, around 76% detected once. Healthy people donating bone marrow made up the donors. The sample was PBMCs. The TCR sequence derives from a man younger than 40 in good health and CMV-seronegative.

CDR3 sequence: CASSLRREGNTGELFF. CDR3 DNA: TGTGCCAGCAGCCTCAGGCGGGAGGGCAACACCGGGGAGCTGTTTTTT. The gene calls are TRBV5-4 and TRBJ2-2; the match to TRBD2 covers 9 bases. The germline V gene encodes CDR1 SGHNT and CDR2 YYREEE (reference sequence). The V segment lost 4 bases and the J segment 2 bases; nucleotides outside the gene matches: 6. CDR3 length equals 16 residues.